This T cell receptor beta chain was documented in a study of CD8+ T cells in alopecia areata (dated by TCRdb to 2017 to 2018). With regard to the full study: The treated patients, all with moderate-to-severe alopecia areata, were enrolled in an open-label pilot trial of oral tofacitinib given at 5 to 10 mg twice daily. Clonality in the scalp was compared among normal scalp (n=4), patchy alopecia areata scalp (n=8), and alopecia totalis/universalis scalp (n=8). Patients stayed on tofacitinib for 6 to 18 months and then had 6 months of follow-up off drug so that delayed response and recurrence could be assessed. RNA was obtained with the PAXgene miRNA kit for fixed scalp, the miRNeasy kit for PBMCs, and the RNeasy kit for mouse skin. To study T cell clonal expansion in alopecia areata, the researchers applied high-throughput TCRbeta sequencing to both the C3H/HeJ mouse model and human patients. Patients on tofacitinib were biopsied at baseline and after 4 and 24 weeks of treatment, and several of the patients also had a later scalp biopsy. Amplification of TCRbeta CDR3 regions was done by immunoSEQ multiplex PCR using 35 Vbeta forward primers and 13 Jbeta reverse primers. Scalp tissue and sorted CD4+ and CD8+ peripheral blood T cells from patchy and totalis/universalis alopecia areata patients and from healthy controls were covered by human TCRbeta sequencing. For the treated patients, the SALT score, which quantifies what percentage of scalp surface area is affected, served as the measure of disease severity. The paper's findings and limits, for the study overall: Scalp TCR repertoire analysis is complicated because resident alphabeta T cells in normal human skin are also sequenced, whereas mouse skin is dominated by gammadelta T cells. TCR sequences shared between patients were less clear than in mice, possibly partly because of HLA diversity in the patient population. Tofacitinib significantly lowered scalp clonality and the number of expanded CD8+ clones among the top 100 scalp clones. Because the treated cohort was small and had only one nonresponder, larger studies are needed to examine links between baseline CD8+ expansion and response. During tofacitinib treatment, many expanded lesional clones stuck around in both scalp and blood, and this persistence may partly explain why relapse happens after treatment is stopped. Higher clonality and more expanded CD8+ clones were observed in lesional scalp than in normal scalp, particularly in alopecia totalis/universalis, a finding suggestive of antigenic drive.

Library preparation was by the immunoSEQ multiplex PCR assay. RNA was extracted from all samples and reverse transcribed into cDNA as template for TCR sequencing. First-strand cDNA was synthesized with SuperScript III using a 2:1 mix of oligo-dT and random hexamers. Amplification bias was assessed with a synthetic immune receptor repertoire, and residual bias was removed computationally. The original methods were these. After raw reads were preprocessed to remove errors, the CDR3 was defined following IMGT conventions as running from the conserved cysteine to phenylalanine. To get clonality, Shannon entropy was normalized by log2 of the number of productive unique TCRs and the result was subtracted from 1. Scalp TCRbeta sequences were cross-referenced with sorted blood CD4 and CD8 repertoires so that the CD4 or CD8 identity of scalp clones could be inferred. This is the immuneACCESS table as TCRdb keeps it, with only in-frame sequences that have V and J called. A part of the clones is gone; compared with another copy, unresolved V genes explain less than half, and the rest is unexplained. From that table come the V and J calls and clone size; the DNA was used to work out D and trimming. The sample table records 140,000 to 150,000 clones; about 51% of these occur just once. The biggest ten clones account for 15% to 20% of the sample.

As concerns this clone: Its antigen remains unidentified. Per-base qualities were not stored, and no clone one base away is much larger.

V has 0 bases trimmed and J has 6 bases trimmed; junction bases matching no gene number 7. The CDR3 runs 17 residues from the cysteine to the phenylalanine. Here the CDR3 DNA is all that survives: 51 bases in frame from base 1. The sample's time point label is to be understood as: around 4 weeks on oral tofacitinib. This specimen's treatment or condition label, interpreted: oral pan-JAK inhibitor, 5-10 mg twice daily. Peripheral blood and lesional scalp punch biopsies were obtained from patients with alopecia areata. After PBMCs were isolated by density centrifugation and stained for CD3, CD4 and CD8, a FACSAria was used to sort CD4+ and CD8+ T cells.

The receptor was derived from a human donor with alopecia areata. The source material was CD8+ T cells sorted from blood, sampled at week 4, from a patient treated with tofacitinib. The sequence links TRBV23-1 to TRBJ1-6; 8 middle bases align to TRBD1. TRBV23-1 belongs to the ORF category, with a function that is uncertain. The DNA reads TGCGCCAGCAGTCAATCTGCTCGACAGGGGATTAATTCACCCCTCCACTTT. Its protein product is CASSQSARQGINSPLHF.